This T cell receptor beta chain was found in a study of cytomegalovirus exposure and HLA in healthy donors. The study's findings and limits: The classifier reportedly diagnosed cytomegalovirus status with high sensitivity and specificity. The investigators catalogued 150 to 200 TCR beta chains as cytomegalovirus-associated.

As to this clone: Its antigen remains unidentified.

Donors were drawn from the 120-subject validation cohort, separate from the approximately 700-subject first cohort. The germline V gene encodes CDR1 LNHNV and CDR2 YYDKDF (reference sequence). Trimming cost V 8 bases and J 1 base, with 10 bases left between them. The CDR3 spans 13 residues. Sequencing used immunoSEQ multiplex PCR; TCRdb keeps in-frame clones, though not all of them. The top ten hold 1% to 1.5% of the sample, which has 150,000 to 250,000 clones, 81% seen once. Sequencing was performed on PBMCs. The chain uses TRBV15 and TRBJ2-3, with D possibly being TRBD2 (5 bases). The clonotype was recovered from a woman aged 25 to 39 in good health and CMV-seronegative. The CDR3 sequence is CATLWGGTDTQYF. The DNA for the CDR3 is TGTGCCACCCTGTGGGGAGGCACAGATACGCAGTATTTT.